This TCR beta chain was captured by sequencing in a study of immune characterization of retroperitoneal liposarcoma. This CDR3 is 16 amino acids long. Germline V lookup: CDR1 MNHEY, CDR2 SMNVEV (reference sequence). V was trimmed by 4 bases and J by 0 bases, leaving 13 bases between them. Each CDR3 protein is one row after TCRdb ran MiXCR on the PCR reads. The table includes about 18,000 distinct CDR3 sequences, approximately 35% detected once. This chain connects TRBV27 to TRBJ2-1; D is ambiguous. The receptor was derived from a male donor with retroperitoneal liposarcoma. Sequencing used blood. The CDR3 region is CASSSSRASSYNEQFF. CDR3 sequence (DNA): TGTGCCAGCAGTTCTTCCCGGGCGAGCTCCTACAATGAGCAGTTCTTC.